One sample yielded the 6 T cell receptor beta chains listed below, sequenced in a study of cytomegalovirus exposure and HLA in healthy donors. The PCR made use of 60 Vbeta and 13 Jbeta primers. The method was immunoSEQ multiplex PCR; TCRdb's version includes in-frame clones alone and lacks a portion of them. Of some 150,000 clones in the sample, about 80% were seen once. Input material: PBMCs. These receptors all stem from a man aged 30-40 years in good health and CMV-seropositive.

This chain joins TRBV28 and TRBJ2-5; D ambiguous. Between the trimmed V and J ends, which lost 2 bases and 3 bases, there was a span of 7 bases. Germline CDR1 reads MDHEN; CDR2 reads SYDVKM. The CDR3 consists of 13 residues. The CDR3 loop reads CASSLLSEETQYF. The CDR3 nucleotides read TGTGCCAGCAGTTTACTGTCAGAAGAGACCCAGTACTTC.

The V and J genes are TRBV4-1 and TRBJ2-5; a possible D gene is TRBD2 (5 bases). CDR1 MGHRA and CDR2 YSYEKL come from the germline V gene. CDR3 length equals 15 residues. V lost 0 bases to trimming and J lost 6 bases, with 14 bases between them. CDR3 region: CASSQEGGGRQTQYF. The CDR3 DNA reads TGCGCCAGCAGCCAAGAAGGAGGAGGACGGCAGACCCAGTACTTC.

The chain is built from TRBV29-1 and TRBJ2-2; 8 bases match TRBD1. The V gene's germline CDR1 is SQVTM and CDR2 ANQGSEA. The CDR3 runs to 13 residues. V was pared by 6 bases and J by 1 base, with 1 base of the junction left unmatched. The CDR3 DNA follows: TGCAGCGTGGACAGGGAGAACACCGGGGAGCTGTTTTTT. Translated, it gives CSVDRENTGELFF.

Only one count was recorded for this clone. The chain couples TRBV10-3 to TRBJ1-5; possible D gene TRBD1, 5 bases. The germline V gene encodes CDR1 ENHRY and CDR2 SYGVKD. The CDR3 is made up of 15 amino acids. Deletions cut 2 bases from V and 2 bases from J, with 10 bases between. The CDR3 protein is CAISEGREGNQPQHF. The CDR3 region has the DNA TGTGCCATCAGTGAGGGCAGGGAAGGCAATCAGCCCCAGCATTTT.

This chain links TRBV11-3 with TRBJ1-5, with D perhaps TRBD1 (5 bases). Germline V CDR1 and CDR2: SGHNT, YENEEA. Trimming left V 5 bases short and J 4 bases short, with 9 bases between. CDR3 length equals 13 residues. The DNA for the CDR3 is TGTGCCAGCAGCAGAACAGGTAATCAGCCCCAGCATTTT. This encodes CASSRTGNQPQHF. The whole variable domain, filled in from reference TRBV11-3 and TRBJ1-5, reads EAGVVQSPRYKIIEKKQPVAFWCNPISGHNTLYWYLQNLGQGPELLIRYENEEAVDDSQLPKDRFSAERLKGVDSTLKIQPAELGDSAVYLCASSRTGNQPQHFGDGTRLSIL.

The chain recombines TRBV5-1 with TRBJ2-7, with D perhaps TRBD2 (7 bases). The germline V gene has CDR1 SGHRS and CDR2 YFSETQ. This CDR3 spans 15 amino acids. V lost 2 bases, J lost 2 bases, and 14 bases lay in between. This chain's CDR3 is CASSFFEGGTYEQYF. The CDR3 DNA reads TGCGCCAGCAGCTTTTTTGAGGGGGGGACCTACGAGCAGTACTTC.